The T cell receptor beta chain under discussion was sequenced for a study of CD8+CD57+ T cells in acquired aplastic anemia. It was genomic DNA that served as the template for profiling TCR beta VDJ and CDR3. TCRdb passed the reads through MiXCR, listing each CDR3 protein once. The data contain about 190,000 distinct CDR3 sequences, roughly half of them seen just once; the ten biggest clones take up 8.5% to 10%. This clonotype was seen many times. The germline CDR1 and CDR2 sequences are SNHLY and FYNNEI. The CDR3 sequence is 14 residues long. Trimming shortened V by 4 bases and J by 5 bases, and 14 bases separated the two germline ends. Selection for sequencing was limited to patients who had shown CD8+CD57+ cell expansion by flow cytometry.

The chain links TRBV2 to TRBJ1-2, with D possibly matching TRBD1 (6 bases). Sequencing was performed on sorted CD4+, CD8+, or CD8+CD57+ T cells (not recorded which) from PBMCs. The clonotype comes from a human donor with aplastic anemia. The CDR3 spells CASSATGKEYGYTF. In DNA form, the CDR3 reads TGTGCCAGCAGTGCGACAGGCAAGGAGTATGGCTACACCTTC.